These 13 T cell receptor beta chains were sequenced from one sample in a study of OX40 agonist ivuxolimab in advanced cancers. Sequenced by immunoSEQ multiplex PCR; TCRdb stores in-frame clones only, minus some. Here the sample spans roughly 58,000 clones, 84% being singletons. This material consisted of CD4+ or CD8+ T cells sorted from blood, taken in a trial of the OX40 agonist ivuxolimab. The receptors here all came from an adult with an advanced solid tumor such as melanoma, head and neck, liver or kidney cancer.

As regards this clone: Other nucleotide sequences in the sample specify the same CDR3. Here the CDR3 reads CASSHTDTQYF. In DNA form, the CDR3 reads TGTGCCAGCAGCCACACAGATACGCAGTATTTT. V is TRBV11-2 and J is TRBJ2-3; no clear D. The germline V gene encodes CDR1 SGHAT and CDR2 FQNNGV. There are 11 residues in the CDR3. V was trimmed by 5 bases and J by 2 bases, leaving 2 bases between them.

The CDR3: CASSIGPGMNTEAFF. The CDR3 region has the DNA TGTGCCAGTAGTATAGGGCCGGGGATGAACACTGAAGCTTTCTTT. This rearrangement joins TRBV19 to TRBJ1-1; no clear D gene. The CDR3 contains 15 residues. The V end was cut by 1 base, the J end by 0 bases, with 9 bases between. Germline V gene data show CDR1 as LNHDA and CDR2 as SQIVND (reference sequence).

This clone was seen only a few times. At the DNA level, this CDR3 is encoded by other sequences in the same sample as well. V gene TRBV19 combines with J gene TRBJ1-5, with D maybe TRBD1 (6 bases). CDR3 size: 12 residues. Trimming removed 3 bases at V and 9 bases at J, with 9 bases between. Germline values: CDR1 LNHDA, CDR2 SQIVND (reference sequence). The DNA for the CDR3 is TGTGCCAGTAGTATCGTACAGGGGCCCCAGCATTTT. Residues: CASSIVQGPQHF.

In this sample, this clone turned up once. The chain carries TRBV25-1 and TRBJ1-1; 8 positions agree with TRBD1. CDR1 MGHDK and CDR2 SYGVNS come from the germline V gene. CDR3 length: 15 amino acids. Trimming at V came to 3 bases and at J to 3 bases, leaving 6 bases not matched to a gene. The CDR3 sequence is CASSDPGQGDTEAFF. The CDR3 DNA sequence: TGTGCCAGCAGTGACCCCGGACAGGGAGACACTGAAGCTTTCTTT.

The rearrangement joins TRBV5-6 to TRBJ1-4; 8 nucleotides agree with TRBD1. Germline loops: CDR1 SGHDT, CDR2 YYEEEE. V lost 2 bases, J lost 8 bases, and 8 bases stayed unmatched. The CDR3 length is 15 residues. In nucleotides, the CDR3 is TGTGCCAGCAGCTTTACGGGACAGGCGCTAGAAAAACTGTTTTTT. This codes for CASSFTGQALEKLFF.

This chain links TRBV28 with TRBJ2-3; 10 nucleotides line up with TRBD1. J lost 2 bases, V lost 5 bases, and 13 bases had no gene match. The CDR3 is 18 amino acids. CDR1 and CDR2 from the germline V gene are MDHEN and SYDVKM. CDR3 DNA sequence: TGTGCCAGCAGTCCCCTGCCGACAGGGGGCGTATTCACAGATACGCAGTATTTT. This encodes CASSPLPTGGVFTDTQYF. The full variable domain, rest sourced from reference TRBV28 and TRBJ2-3, is DVKVTQSSRYLVKRTGEKVFLECVQDMDHENMFWYRQDPGLGLRLIYFSYDVKMKEKGDIPEGYSVSREKKERFSLILESASTNQTSMYLCASSPLPTGGVFTDTQYFGPGTRLTVL.

Only a few counts were recorded for this clone. The chain combines TRBV2 with TRBJ2-6; D gene ambiguous. CDR1 and CDR2 from the germline V gene are SNHLY and FYNNEI. With 0 bases removed from V and 0 bases from J, the gap between germline ends came to 6 bases. The CDR3 loop spans 16 amino acids. The CDR3 DNA sequence: TGTGCCAGCAGTGAAGCCCGTTTCTCTGGGGCCAACGTCCTGACTTTC. Residues: CASSEARFSGANVLTF.

V and J are TRBV28 and TRBJ2-1; tentative D call: TRBD2 (5 bases). Trimming shortened V by 5 bases and J by 7 bases, and 12 bases separated the two germline ends. Germline V gene lookup returns CDR1 MDHEN and CDR2 SYDVKM. The CDR3 loop spans 13 amino acids. CDR3 sequence reads: CASSRTVQNEQFF. The CDR3 nucleotides read TGTGCCAGCAGTCGGACTGTTCAAAATGAGCAGTTCTTC.

This chain joins TRBV5-4 and TRBJ2-2; 9 nucleotides line up with TRBD1. Germline lookup yields CDR1 SGHNT and CDR2 YYREEE (reference sequence). The CDR3 length is 17 residues. The junction had 13 bases not matched to a gene; V was cut back by 3 bases and J by 7 bases. The CDR3 region has the DNA TGTGCCAGCAGCTCCGGGACAGGGTCCGGGGGTAGCGGGGAGCTGTTTTTT. It translates to CASSSGTGSGGSGELFF.

A few counts support this clone. The chain combines TRBV23-1 with TRBJ2-7; D is unclear. TRBV23-1 is placed among ORFs of uncertain function. The CDR3 length is 16 residues. Trimming left V 8 bases short and J 4 bases short, with 24 bases between. Written as DNA, the CDR3 is TGCGCCAGCGACCCACGTCCCTCAGCTTGGAAGTACGAGCAGTACTTC. This encodes CASDPRPSAWKYEQYF.

The V call is TRBV4-1, the J call TRBJ1-1; D uncertain. The length of the CDR3 is 15 residues. V shed 2 bases and J shed 0 bases, with 10 bases lying between them. CDR1 and CDR2 from the germline V gene are MGHRA and YSYEKL. CDR3 in amino acids: CASSQPLTLNTEAFF. The CDR3 DNA reads as TGCGCCAGCAGCCAACCCCTTACTTTGAACACTGAAGCTTTCTTT.

The rearrangement links TRBV19 to TRBJ1-5, with unresolved D. Germline lookup yields CDR1 LNHDA and CDR2 SQIVND (reference sequence). Trimming removed 0 bases at V and 7 bases at J, with 19 bases between. This CDR3 comprises 17 residues. The CDR3 spells CASSIDLGRVSGQPQHF. The DNA for the CDR3 is TGTGCCAGTAGTATAGATCTCGGGAGGGTGTCGGGACAGCCCCAGCATTTT.

The chain is built from TRBV5-1 and TRBJ1-1; no clear D. The CDR3 extends over 16 amino acids. V was cut by 4 bases and J by 1 base, with 17 bases left in between. Germline V lookup: CDR1 SGHRS, CDR2 YFSETQ. The CDR3 reads CASSKGGGMQNTEAFF. The CDR3, as DNA: TGCGCCAGCAGCAAGGGAGGAGGAATGCAGAACACTGAAGCTTTCTTT.